This note documents a single TCR beta chain sequence. What antigen it recognizes has not been identified. There are no base qualities to consult, and no much larger clone falls within one base. Each collaborating institution followed its own protocols to collect whole blood in K2EDTA tubes. For TCRbeta analysis, collaborators shipped samples as frozen whole blood, isolated PBMCs, or DNA extracted from either of those sample types. The cysteine opens and the phenylalanine closes a CDR3 of 18 amino acids. The kept DNA is CDR3 alone, 54 bases in frame from the first base. Trimming takes 7 bases off V and 5 bases off J; junction bases not matched to a gene: 15. Per the germline V gene, SNHLY is the CDR1 and FYNNEI is the CDR2. The data were taken from a study of blood T cell repertoires in COVID-19 (dated by TCRdb to 2020 to 2021). Notes on the research overall: Samples from collaborators originated in the United States, Italy and Spain and spanned both the acute and convalescent phases of COVID-19. The prospective study material was composed of cDNA or gDNA derived from T cells, B-cell-depleted T cells, or PBMCs. The repertoires were made available in a free public database intended to serve as a resource for research on the immune response to SARS-CoV-2. Subjects who had been exposed to COVID-19, were actively infected with it, or had recovered from it provided the deeply sampled blood TCRbeta repertoires that made up the dataset. HLA class I and class II types, where available, came from metadata supplied by the sample provider rather than from assay-based typing. Samples were obtained from the ongoing ImmuneRACE study (first 160 participants) and from approximately 1,200 subjects provided by 6 global collaborators. The sample metadata nearly always contained a de-identified subject ID, COVID-19 status, age in years and sex.

The immunoSEQ Assay, a bias-controlled multiplex PCR, was used to amplify TCRbeta CDR3 regions from genomic DNA. For the original study's pipeline: The number of nucleated cells in each sample was estimated from the amplification of reference gene primers within the assay. Sequence reads were collapsed and filtered to measure the absolute abundance of every unique TCRbeta CDR3 rearrangement. Productive Simpson clonality was computed per sample as the square root of Simpson's diversity index over productive rearrangements. In TCRdb, the immuneACCESS table is reduced to in-frame sequences with V and J assigned. These tables do not hold every clone; where another copy was compared, an unresolved V gene accounts for under half, and the others remain unexplained. The V and J calls and clone size were taken over from that table, and D and trimming were inferred from the DNA. This sample has about 63,000 clones in its table, and about 74% of those were observed once. The top ten clonotypes cover roughly 28% of the sample.

The paper's findings and limits, for the study overall: How much clinical and demographic metadata was included differed by source and by participant, and the metadata was provided uncurated.

Sequenced sample: peripheral blood. The chain is made from TRBV2 and TRBJ2-7; the central 15 bases match TRBD2. The sequence came from a woman over 75 with acute or convalescent COVID-19. The DNA sequence follows: TGTGCCAGCAAGAAGACTTGGACTAGCGGGAGGGCCGAGGACGAGCAGTACTTC. Translation gives CASKKTWTSGRAEDEQYF.